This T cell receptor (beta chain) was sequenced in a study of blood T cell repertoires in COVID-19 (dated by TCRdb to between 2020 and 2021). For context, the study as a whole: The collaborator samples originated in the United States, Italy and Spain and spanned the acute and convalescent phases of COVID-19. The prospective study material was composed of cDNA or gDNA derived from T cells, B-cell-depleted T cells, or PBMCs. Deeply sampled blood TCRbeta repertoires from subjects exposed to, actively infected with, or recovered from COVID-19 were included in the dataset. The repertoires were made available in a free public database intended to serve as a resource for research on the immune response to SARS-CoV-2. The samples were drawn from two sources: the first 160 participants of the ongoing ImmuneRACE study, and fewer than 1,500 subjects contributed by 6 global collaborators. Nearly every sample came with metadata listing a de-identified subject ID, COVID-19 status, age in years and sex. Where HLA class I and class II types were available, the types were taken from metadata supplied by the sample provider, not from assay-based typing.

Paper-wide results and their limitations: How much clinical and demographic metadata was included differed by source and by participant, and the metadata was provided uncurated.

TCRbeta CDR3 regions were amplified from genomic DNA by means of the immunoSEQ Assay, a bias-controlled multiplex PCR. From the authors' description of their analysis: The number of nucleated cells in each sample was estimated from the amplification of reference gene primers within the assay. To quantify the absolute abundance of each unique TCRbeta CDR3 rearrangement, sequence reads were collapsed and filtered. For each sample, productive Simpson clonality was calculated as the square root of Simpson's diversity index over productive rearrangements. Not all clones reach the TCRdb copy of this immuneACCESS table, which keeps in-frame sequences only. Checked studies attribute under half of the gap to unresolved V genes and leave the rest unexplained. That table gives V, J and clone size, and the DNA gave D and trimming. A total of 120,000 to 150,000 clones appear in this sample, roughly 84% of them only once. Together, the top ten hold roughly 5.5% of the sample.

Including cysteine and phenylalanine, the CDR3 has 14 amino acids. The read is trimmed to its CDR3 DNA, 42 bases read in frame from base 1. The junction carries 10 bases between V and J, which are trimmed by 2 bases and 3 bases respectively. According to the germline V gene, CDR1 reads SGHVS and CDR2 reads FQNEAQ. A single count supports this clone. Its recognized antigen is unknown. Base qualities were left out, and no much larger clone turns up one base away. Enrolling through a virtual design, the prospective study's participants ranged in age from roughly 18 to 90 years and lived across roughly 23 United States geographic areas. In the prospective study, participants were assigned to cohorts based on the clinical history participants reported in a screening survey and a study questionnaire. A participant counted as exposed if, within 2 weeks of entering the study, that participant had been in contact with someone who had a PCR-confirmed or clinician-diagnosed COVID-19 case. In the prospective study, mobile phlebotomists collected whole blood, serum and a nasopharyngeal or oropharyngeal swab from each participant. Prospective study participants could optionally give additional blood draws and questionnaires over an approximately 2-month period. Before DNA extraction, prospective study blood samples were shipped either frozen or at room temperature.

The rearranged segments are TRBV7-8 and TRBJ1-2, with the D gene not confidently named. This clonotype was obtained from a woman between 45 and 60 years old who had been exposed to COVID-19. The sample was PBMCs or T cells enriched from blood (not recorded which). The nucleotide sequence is TGTGCCAGCAGCTTACGGGAGACGGACTATGGCTACACCTTC. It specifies CASSLRETDYGYTF. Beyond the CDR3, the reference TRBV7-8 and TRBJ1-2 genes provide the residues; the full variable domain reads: GAGVSQSPRYKVAKRGQDVALRCDPISGHVSLFWYQQALGQGPEFLTYFQNEAQLDKSGLPSDRFFAERPEGSVSTLKIQRTQQEDSAVYLCASSLRETDYGYTFGSGTRLTVV.